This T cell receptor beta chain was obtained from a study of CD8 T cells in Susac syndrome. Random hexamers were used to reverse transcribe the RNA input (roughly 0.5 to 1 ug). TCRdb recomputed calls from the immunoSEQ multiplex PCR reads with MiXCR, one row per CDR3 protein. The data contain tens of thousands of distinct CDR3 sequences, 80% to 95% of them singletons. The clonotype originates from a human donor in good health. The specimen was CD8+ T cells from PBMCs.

The CDR3 loop reads CSALGYQEYNEQFF. Here the CDR3 DNA reads TGCAGTGCATTGGGCTACCAGGAATACAATGAGCAGTTCTTC. This chain uses TRBV20-1 with TRBJ2-1; D unresolved. The CDR3 has 14 residues. Trimming shortened V by 6 bases and J by 4 bases, and 16 bases separated the two germline ends. The germline gives CDR1 DFQATT, CDR2 SNEGSKA (reference sequence).